This passage covers 22 T cell receptor beta chains from one sample sequenced in a study of T cell changes during pregnancy in multiple sclerosis. Produced via immunoSEQ multiplex PCR; TCRdb's table is partial and in-frame only. The sample contains 55,000 to 70,000 clones, 75% to 90% of which appear only once. Here the sequenced sample was CD4+ T cells from peripheral blood mononuclear cells, taken in the third trimester of pregnancy. These TCRs come from a female donor with multiple sclerosis, enrolled in a pregnancy study.

The gene calls are TRBV29-1 and TRBJ1-5; D uncertain. Trimming took 6 bases from V and 6 from J, leaving 18 bases between them. CDR1 and CDR2 (germline): SQVTM, ANQGSEA. This CDR3 region has 14 residues. The CDR3 DNA reads TGCAGCGTCGCTTCCGGGGTCAGCGGTCAGCCCCAGCATTTT. Residues: CSVASGVSGQPQHF.

V is TRBV7-9 and J is TRBJ1-5; possible D gene TRBD1, 6 bases. Deletions cut 5 bases from V and 3 bases from J, with 14 bases between. The V gene's germline CDR1 is SEHNR and CDR2 FQNEAQ (reference sequence). The CDR3 has 15 amino acids. The CDR3 DNA follows: TGTGCCAGCAGCAAGGGGGGAGGGTCCAATCAGCCCCAGCATTTT. Its translation is CASSKGGGSNQPQHF.

The V and J genes are TRBV27 and TRBJ1-2; possibly TRBD1 for D (6 bases). The germline V gene has CDR1 MNHEY and CDR2 SMNVEV (reference sequence). Trimming cost V 5 bases and J 7 bases, with 29 bases left between them. This CDR3 has 18 amino acids. Written as DNA, the CDR3 is TGTGCCAGCAGTCCGTCGTTTGGGACGGGACACGCGACGTTTGGCTACACCTTC. Translated, it gives CASSPSFGTGHATFGYTF.

The chain has TRBV4-2 and TRBJ2-1, with 12 bases fitting TRBD2. The V segment lost 1 base and the J segment 6 bases; nucleotides outside the gene matches: 13. Germline assignment: CDR1 LGHNA and CDR2 YNFKEQ. The length of the CDR3 is 19 residues. DNA for the CDR3: TGTGCCAGCAGCCAAGTTGGTGCTAGCGGGGGGGAAATGGGCAATGAGCAGTTCTTC. Amino acid sequence: CASSQVGASGGEMGNEQFF.

The V and J genes are TRBV2 and TRBJ2-3; D might be TRBD2 (7 bases). V was pared by 0 bases and J by 3 bases, with 25 bases between. This CDR3 contains 20 residues. Germline CDR1 is SNHLY and CDR2 is FYNNEI. The CDR3 is CASSEALLRGGPMRTDTQYF. CDR3 DNA: TGTGCCAGCAGTGAAGCGCTTCTAAGGGGGGGGCCTATGAGGACAGATACGCAGTATTTT. Combining the CDR3 with reference TRBV2 and TRBJ2-3 gives the whole variable domain EPEVTQTPSHQVTQMGQEVILRCVPISNHLYFYWYRQILGQKVEFLVSFYNNEISEKSEIFDDQFSVERPDGSNFTLKIRSTKLEDSAMYFCASSEALLRGGPMRTDTQYFGPGTRLTVL.

At least ten counts were recorded for this clone. V is TRBV6-6 and J is TRBJ1-2, with a possible D match to TRBD1 (5 bases). CDR1 MNHNY and CDR2 SVGAGI come from the germline V gene (reference sequence). Trimming shortened V by 8 bases and J by 4 bases, and 17 bases separated the two germline ends. The CDR3 extends over 14 amino acids. CDR3 DNA sequence: TGTGCCAGCGGCAACAGGTCGATGGGCTATGGCTACACCTTC. The encoded protein is CASGNRSMGYGYTF.

The rearrangement links TRBV30 to TRBJ2-5; TRBD2 agrees at 9 bases. CDR1 and CDR2 from the germline V gene are GTSNPN and SVGIG (reference sequence). J gave up 3 bases and V 3 bases, and 2 bases lay outside the gene matches. The CDR3 is made up of 13 amino acids. The CDR3 DNA reads TGTGCCTGGAGAATAGCGGGGGAAGAGACCCAGTACTTC. Its protein product is CAWRIAGEETQYF.

Only a few counts were recorded for this clone. The J gene is TRBJ1-5, the V gene TRBV9, with D tentatively TRBD1 (6 bases). Deletions cut 0 bases from V and 3 bases from J, with 10 bases between. Germline CDR1 and CDR2: SGDLS and YYNGEE. The CDR3 is 15 amino acids. Here the CDR3 reads CASSVVGGANQPQHF. The CDR3 DNA sequence: TGTGCCAGCAGCGTAGTAGGGGGGGCCAATCAGCCCCAGCATTTT.

V and J are TRBV6-5 and TRBJ2-1, with 10 bases aligning to TRBD1. V lost 5 bases, J lost 9 bases, and 10 bases stayed unmatched. This CDR3 has 15 residues. Germline loops: CDR1 MNHEY, CDR2 SVGAGI. CDR3 sequence reads: CASSRTTGGGGEQFF. In nucleotides, the CDR3 is TGTGCCAGCAGTCGGACGACAGGGGGCGGAGGTGAGCAGTTCTTC.

This clone was counted once. This chain uses TRBV30 with TRBJ2-7, with D unresolved. The V and J ends lost 0 bases and 3 bases respectively, with 6 bases between them. Germline V gives CDR1 GTSNPN, CDR2 SVGIG (reference sequence). The CDR3 sequence is 12 residues long. The CDR3 is CAWSVQHYEQYF. The CDR3 bases are TGTGCCTGGAGTGTACAGCACTACGAGCAGTACTTC.

The V call is TRBV7-3, the J call TRBJ2-2; 12 nucleotides align to TRBD2. Germline values: CDR1 SGHTA, CDR2 FQGTGA. Germline trimming cut 5 bases from V and 4 bases from J; bases unmatched to any gene: 2. The CDR3 is made up of 15 amino acids. CDR3 region: CASSTGLAGTGELFF. As DNA, the CDR3 is TGTGCCAGCAGCACGGGACTAGCGGGCACCGGGGAGCTGTTTTTT.

The genes are TRBV30 and TRBJ1-1; TRBD1 might be the D (5 bases). This CDR3 region has 14 residues. Germline values: CDR1 GTSNPN, CDR2 SVGIG (reference sequence). V dropped 1 base and J dropped 6 bases, with 15 bases sitting between them. CDR3 DNA sequence: TGTGCCTGGAGTGGGGAGGGGATAGTTGCTGAAGCTTTCTTT. Protein sequence: CAWSGEGIVAEAFF.

This sequence joins TRBV6-4 and TRBJ2-1; TRBD2 matches at 14 bases. J lost 4 bases, V lost 2 bases, and 7 bases had no gene match. The CDR3 spans 18 residues. Germline V gives CDR1 MRHNA, CDR2 SNTAGT. CDR3 sequence: CASSDGTSGSFGYNEQFF. The CDR3, as DNA: TGTGCCAGCAGTGACGGGACTAGCGGGAGCTTCGGGTACAATGAGCAGTTCTTC.

The gene calls are TRBV6-1 and TRBJ2-5; D may be TRBD1 (6 bases). The CDR3 covers 14 residues. Germline CDR1 is MNHNS and CDR2 is SASEGT. Trimming left V 8 bases short and J 1 base short, with 14 bases between. The CDR3 region is CASLLGGPQETQYF. The CDR3 DNA sequence: TGTGCCAGCCTACTAGGGGGACCCCAAGAGACCCAGTACTTC.

There are a few counts of this clone. The chain combines TRBV5-1 with TRBJ1-1, with 7 bases aligning to TRBD1. This CDR3 is built from 15 residues. V dropped 5 bases and J dropped 3; count of bases not matched to a gene: 10. CDR1 is SGHRS, CDR2 YFSETQ, per germline. CDR3 residues: CASRRTGWSDTEAFF. CDR3 DNA: TGCGCCAGCAGAAGGACAGGCTGGTCGGACACTGAAGCTTTCTTT. Using reference TRBV5-1 and TRBJ1-1 for the parts outside the CDR3, the full variable domain is KAGVTQTPRYLIKTRGQQVTLSCSPISGHRSVSWYQQTPGQGLQFLFEYFSETQRNKGNFPGRFSGRQFSNSRSEMNVSTLELGDSALYLCASRRTGWSDTEAFFGQGTRLTVV.

A single count supports this clone. This chain joins TRBV7-2 and TRBJ2-5; 7 bases are a match to TRBD2. Germline V gene lookup returns CDR1 SGHTA and CDR2 FQGNSA. This CDR3 contains 15 residues. V shed 3 bases, J shed 2 bases, and the junction held 6 bases outside the gene matches. CDR3 in DNA: TGTGCCAGCAGCTTTTCCGGGACTACTCAAGAGACCCAGTACTTC. It encodes CASSFSGTTQETQYF.

This rearrangement joins TRBV27 to TRBJ1-2; 11 bases line up with TRBD1. The CDR3 is 14 residues long. V was clipped by 8 bases and J by 8 bases; unmatched bases: 10. Germline lookup yields CDR1 MNHEY and CDR2 SMNVEV (reference sequence). The CDR3 here is CASGPGTGGRGYTF. CDR3 nucleotides: TGTGCCAGCGGGCCCGGGACAGGGGGACGGGGCTACACCTTC.

This clone has only one observation. The chain couples TRBV30 to TRBJ1-3; D unresolved. CDR3 length equals 12 residues. Trimming removed 7 bases from V and 4 bases from J, with 11 bases in between. Germline CDR1 GTSNPN, CDR2 SVGIG (reference sequence). The CDR3 reads CASILTGNTIYF. For the CDR3, the DNA is TGTGCCTCTATCCTAACGGGAAACACCATATATTTT.

This chain connects TRBV10-3 to TRBJ1-1; D gene unclear. CDR1 is ENHRY, CDR2 SYGVKD, per germline. Trimming left V 6 bases short and J 0 bases short, with 8 bases between. This CDR3 is 13 amino acids long. The CDR3, as DNA: TGTGCCATCAGGGTTACGGTGAACACTGAAGCTTTCTTT. Its translation: CAIRVTVNTEAFF.

V and J are TRBV9 and TRBJ2-2; no definite D call. The germline gives CDR1 SGDLS, CDR2 YYNGEE. CDR3 length: 15 residues. Trimming removed 0 bases at V and 3 bases at J, with 9 bases between. This CDR3 reads CASSVVYGYTGELFF. In DNA, the CDR3 is TGTGCCAGCAGCGTAGTCTACGGGTACACCGGGGAGCTGTTTTTT.

The gene calls are TRBV6-5 and TRBJ1-1, with no clear D. CDR1 is MNHEY and CDR2 is SVGAGI in the germline V gene. This CDR3 is built from 11 residues. The V end was cut by 11 bases, the J end by 1 base, with 8 bases between. DNA of the CDR3: TGTGCCGCGAGAGAGAACACTGAAGCTTTCTTT. Protein product: CAARENTEAFF.

The V call is TRBV19, the J call TRBJ2-3; 7 nucleotides align to TRBD1. V dropped 7 bases and J dropped 4; count of bases not matched to a gene: 8. The CDR3 consists of 14 residues. Germline V gene data show CDR1 as LNHDA and CDR2 as SQIVND (reference sequence). CDR3 nucleotide sequence: TGTGCCAGTAAGACAGGGTTTGCATCAGATACGCAGTATTTT. Protein: CASKTGFASDTQYF.